A single sample gave rise to the 9 T cell receptor beta chains below, sequenced in a study of HIV-infected patients and healthy controls. All unsorted peripheral T cells were captured because whole blood was used without fractionation. About 500 ng RNA was reverse transcribed with alpha and beta constant-region primers. Using multiplexing indices, alpha and beta chain libraries were generated apart by chain-specific third strand synthesis. Each CDR3 protein is one row after TCRdb ran MiXCR on the 5' RACE reads. Of approximately 6,000 distinct CDR3 sequences listed, approximately 10% are singletons. The material sequenced was blood, taken before antiretroviral therapy. The receptors were gathered from an adult with HIV infection.

The chain recombines TRBV29-1 with TRBJ2-2; a possible D gene is TRBD2 (5 bases). The CDR3 has 15 residues. V was cut by 5 bases and J by 4 bases, with 17 bases left in between. Germline loops: CDR1 SQVTM, CDR2 ANQGSEA. CDR3 nucleotides: TGCAGCGTTTATGGTACCGGGGTTGGCACCGGGGAGCTGTTTTTT. Amino acids: CSVYGTGVGTGELFF.

This clonotype is classed as medium-sized. This chain joins TRBV29-1 and TRBJ1-1; 9 bases fit TRBD1. Germline lookup yields CDR1 SQVTM and CDR2 ANQGSEA. CDR3 size: 12 residues. After removal of 6 bases from V and 5 bases from J, the junction contained 4 bases not matched to a gene. DNA for the CDR3: TGCAGCGTGGGGACAGGGAGAACTGAAGCTTTCTTT. Translating it yields CSVGTGRTEAFF.

There are a few counts of this clonotype. The chain combines TRBV5-1 with TRBJ2-3; possible D gene TRBD1, 7 bases. With 4 bases removed from V and 4 bases from J, the gap between germline ends came to 13 bases. The CDR3 is 14 residues long. The germline CDR1 and CDR2 sequences are SGHRS and YFSETQ. The CDR3: CASSTDREADTQYF. DNA for the CDR3: TGCGCCAGCAGCACCGACAGGGAGGCAGATACGCAGTATTTT.

This clonotype occurred many times. The rearrangement uses TRBV12-3 or TRBV12-4 and TRBJ2-5; D remains ambiguous. V lost 2 bases and J lost 3, with 7 bases in between. The CDR3 runs to 13 residues. The CDR3 DNA is TGTGCCAGCAGTTTATGGGGAAAAGAGACCCAGTACTTC. Residues: CASSLWGKETQYF.

This chain links TRBV20-1 with TRBJ1-5; D gene unclear. The length of the CDR3 is 16 residues. V was clipped by 3 bases and J by 0 bases, with 15 bases between them. Looked up from germline, CDR1 is DFQATT and CDR2 is SNEGSKA (reference sequence). CDR3 residues: CSARRPPGRSNQPQHF. The CDR3 DNA reads TGCAGTGCTAGGCGGCCTCCCGGACGTAGCAATCAGCCCCAGCATTTT.

The CDR3 coding sequence is TGTGCCAGCTCAGCCGGCACGACAGGACCCTACGAGCAGTACTTC. It yields the protein CASSAGTTGPYEQYF. The chain recombines TRBV18 with TRBJ2-7, with TRBD1 as a possible D gene (6 bases). The CDR3 is made up of 15 amino acids. V was trimmed by 5 bases and J by 2 bases, leaving 16 bases between them. Looked up from germline, CDR1 is KGHSH and CDR2 is LQKENI.

This clonotype has just one count. The chain employs TRBV28 and TRBJ2-5; D is ambiguous. The CDR3 loop spans 12 amino acids. V was cut by 8 bases and J by 7 bases, with 14 bases left in between. CDR1 and CDR2 from the germline V gene are MDHEN and SYDVKM. The CDR3 sequence: CASAPLLGTQYF. CDR3 bases: TGTGCCAGCGCCCCTCTATTGGGGACCCAGTACTTC.

In this sample, this clonotype is large (0.1 to 1%). V usage is TRBV7-9 and J usage is TRBJ2-2, with a weak D call TRBD1 (6 bases). Germline CDR1 reads SEHNR; CDR2 reads FQNEAQ (reference sequence). Between the trimmed V and J ends, which lost 2 bases and 7 bases, there was a span of 14 bases. The CDR3 has 15 amino acids. Written as DNA, the CDR3 is TGTGCCAGCAGCTTACGCACACAGGGCGTCGGGGAGCTGTTTTTT. Protein: CASSLRTQGVGELFF.

This rearrangement joins TRBV29-1 to TRBJ1-2; 7 nucleotides line up with TRBD1. The trim removed 7 bases at V and 6 bases at J, leaving 11 bases unmatched. CDR3 length: 13 amino acids. The germline gives CDR1 SQVTM, CDR2 ANQGSEA. The DNA for the CDR3 is TGCAGCGCTATGGGACAGCCAGGGGATGGCTACACCTTC. Protein: CSAMGQPGDGYTF.